This T cell receptor beta chain was sequenced in a study of control samples from healthy donors and cancer patients. This CDR3 spans 13 amino acids. Germline V lookup: CDR1 SQVTM, CDR2 ANQGSEA. Trimming took off 4 bases at V and 4 bases at J, with 11 bases between the two ends. TCRdb keeps only in-frame clones here, not all; method: immunoSEQ multiplex PCR. The table includes under 450,000 clones, 80% to 95% detected once. This clone occurred once. J is TRBJ1-5 and V is TRBV29-1; D is uncertain. The specimen sequenced was PBMCs. This receptor was taken from a man aged 35-49 years with head and neck cancer. The CDR3 bases are TGCAGCGTTGGTTGGCGGAAGAATCAGCCCCAGCATTTT. The encoded protein is CSVGWRKNQPQHF.